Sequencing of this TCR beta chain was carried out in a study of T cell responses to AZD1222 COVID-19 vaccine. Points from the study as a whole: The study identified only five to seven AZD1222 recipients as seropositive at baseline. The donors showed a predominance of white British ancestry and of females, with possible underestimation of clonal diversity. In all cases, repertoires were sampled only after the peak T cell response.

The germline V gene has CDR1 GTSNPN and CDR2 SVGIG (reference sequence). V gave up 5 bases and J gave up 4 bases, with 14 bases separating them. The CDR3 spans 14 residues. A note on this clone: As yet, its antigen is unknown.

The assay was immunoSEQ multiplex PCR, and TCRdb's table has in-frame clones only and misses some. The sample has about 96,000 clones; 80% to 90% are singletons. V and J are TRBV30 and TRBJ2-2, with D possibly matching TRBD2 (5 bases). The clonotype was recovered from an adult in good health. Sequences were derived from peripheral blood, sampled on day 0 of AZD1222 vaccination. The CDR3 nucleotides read TGTGCCTGGCGGGGTCGAAGGGCCACCGGGGAGCTGTTTTTT. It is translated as CAWRGRRATGELFF.